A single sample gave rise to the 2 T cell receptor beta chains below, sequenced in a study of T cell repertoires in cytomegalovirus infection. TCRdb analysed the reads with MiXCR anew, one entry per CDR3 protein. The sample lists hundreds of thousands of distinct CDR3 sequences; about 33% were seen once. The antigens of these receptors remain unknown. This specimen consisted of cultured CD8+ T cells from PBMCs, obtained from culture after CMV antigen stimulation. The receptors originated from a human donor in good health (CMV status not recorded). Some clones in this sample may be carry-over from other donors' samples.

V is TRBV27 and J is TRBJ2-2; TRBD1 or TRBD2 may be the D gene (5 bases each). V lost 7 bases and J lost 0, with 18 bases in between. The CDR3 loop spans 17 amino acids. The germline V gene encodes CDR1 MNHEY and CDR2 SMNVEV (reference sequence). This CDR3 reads CASKRGAILSNTGELFF. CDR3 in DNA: TGTGCCAGCAAGAGAGGGGCCATCCTTTCGAACACCGGGGAGCTGTTTTTT.

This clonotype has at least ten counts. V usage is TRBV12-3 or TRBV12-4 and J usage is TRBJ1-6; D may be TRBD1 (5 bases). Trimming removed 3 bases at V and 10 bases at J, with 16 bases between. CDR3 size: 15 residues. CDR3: CASSLKSGAWSPLHF. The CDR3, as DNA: TGTGCCAGCAGTTTGAAGTCCGGGGCTTGGTCACCCCTCCACTTT.